These T cell receptor beta chains were read from a single sample in a study of T cells in Graves' hyperthyroidism and ophthalmopathy. From the multiplex PCR reads, TCRdb called clonotypes with MiXCR, one entry per CDR3 protein. The sample has 410,000 or so distinct CDR3 sequences, roughly 15% seen once; the top ten hold less than 15%. Sequencing input: blood. Receptors originate from a man aged 18 to 35 with Graves' ophthalmopathy. Both conserved end residues are part of each CDR3. D genes are given only for firm matches. Size values are once, few and many counts, or a class for expanded clones, and some rows have none.

d_gene,abundance,len,j_gene,v_gene,CDR3nt,CDR3aa
-,many,12,TRBJ1-1,TRBV20-1,TGCAGTGCTACTACAGTGAACACTGAAGCTTTCTTT,CSATTVNTEAFF
-,-,14,TRBJ1-4,TRBV2,TGTGCCAGCAGGCAACAGGGCTTCGGTGAAAAACTGTTTTTT,CASRQQGFGEKLFF
-,many,13,TRBJ2-2,TRBV2,TGTGCCAGCAGTGGACGGAACACCGGGGAGCTGTTTTTT,CASSGRNTGELFF
TRBD1,few,14,TRBJ1-1,TRBV20-1,TGCAGTGCCCCCCAGGGGGGGTTGTTCACTGAAGCTTTCTTT,CSAPQGGLFTEAFF
-,many,16,TRBJ2-7,TRBV3-1,TGTGCCAGCAGCCAAGAGCATGGCACGGACTCCTACGAGCAGTACTTC,CASSQEHGTDSYEQYF
TRBD1,many,14,TRBJ2-7,TRBV5-6,TGTGCCAGCAGCCTGGGACAGCCGACCTACGAGCAGTACTTC,CASSLGQPTYEQYF
-,-,15,TRBJ2-1,TRBV7-9,TGTGCCAGCAGCCCACAAGAGGGTCCCTACAATGAGCAGTTCTTC,CASSPQEGPYNEQFF
TRBD1,few,20,TRBJ2-7,TRBV27,TGTGCCAGCCTAATGGACAGGGAGGCCTCCACTGGGCCCCCGCTCTACGAGCAGTACTTC,CASLMDREASTGPPLYEQYF
-,many,13,TRBJ1-2,TRBV27,TGTGCCAGCAGTTTGGCAGAAGACTATGGCTACACCTTC,CASSLAEDYGYTF
TRBD1,once,17,TRBJ1-1,TRBV30,TGTGCCTGGAGTACCTCACGTGGACAGGGGGTTTGGACTGAAGCTTTCTTT,CAWSTSRGQGVWTEAFF
-,-,14,TRBJ2-3,TRBV18,TGTGCCAGCTCACTTATTTTTGGTCGTGATACGCAGTATTTT,CASSLIFGRDTQYF
-,-,14,TRBJ2-5,TRBV5-1,TGCGCCAGCGGACTCTCGGCGGTGGGTGAGACCCAGTACTTC,CASGLSAVGETQYF
-,-,17,TRBJ2-1,TRBV6-1,TGTGCCAGCAGTGAAGCGCGACAAGGCGGGAGAGGACAGGAGCAGTTCTTC,CASSEARQGGRGQEQFF
-,many,13,TRBJ1-5,TRBV6-1,TGTGCCAGCTGTGAGTTTAGGGATCAGCCCCAGCATTTT,CASCEFRDQPQHF
-,-,16,TRBJ1-1,TRBV6-5,TGTGCCAGCAGTTACTCGTACGACTTACTGAACACTGAAGCTTTCTTT,CASSYSYDLLNTEAFF
-,many,12,TRBJ2-1,TRBV2,TGTGCCAGCGGACAGTCCTACAATGAGCAGTTCTTC,CASGQSYNEQFF
-,once,16,TRBJ2-3,TRBV3-1,TGTGCCAGCAGCCTTGACCATACTTTTATCACAGATACGCAGTATTTT,CASSLDHTFITDTQYF
-,-,16,TRBJ2-1,TRBV5-1,TGCGCCAGCAGCCCCTCACAGTCGAGCTCCTACAATGAGCAGTTCTTC,CASSPSQSSSYNEQFF
-,few,15,TRBJ2-2,TRBV5-1,TGCGCCAGTGGGGGGTTACAGTCGAACACCGGGGAGCTGTTTTTT,CASGGLQSNTGELFF
-,-,20,TRBJ2-6,TRBV10-3,TGTGCCATCGGTGAGCCCAGTCTGCGGGGGCCCATCTCTGGGGCCAACGTCCTGACTTTC,CAIGEPSLRGPISGANVLTF
-,-,12,TRBJ2-7,TRBV10-3,TGTGCCATCGGGGCAGGGATGAACGAGCAGTACTTC,CAIGAGMNEQYF
TRBD2,many,15,TRBJ2-7,TRBV9,TGTGCCAGCAGCGTGGGAACTAGCGGGAGTTACGAGCAGTACTTC,CASSVGTSGSYEQYF
TRBD1,many,16,TRBJ1-1,TRBV20-1,TGCAGTGCTACGGGACAGGGGGGACGGGGTAACACTGAAGCTTTCTTT,CSATGQGGRGNTEAFF
-,few,15,TRBJ2-7,TRBV5-1,TGCGCCAGCAGCTCCCTGGGGCAGTTCGGGGGCGAGCAGTACTTC,CASSSLGQFGGEQYF
TRBD2,many,13,TRBJ2-5,TRBV3-1,TGTGCCAGCCAACTAGCGGGTGAAGAGACCCAGTACTTC,CASQLAGEETQYF
-,-,14,TRBJ1-6,TRBV10-3,TGTGCCATCAAGGACCTGCCCTATAATTCACCCCTCCACTTT,CAIKDLPYNSPLHF
TRBD2,many,17,TRBJ2-3,TRBV3-1,TGTGCCAGCAGCCAAGAAGCGGGGACTAGGGGCCCAGATACGCAGTATTTT,CASSQEAGTRGPDTQYF
-,many,12,TRBJ1-5,TRBV24-1,TGTGCCACCATGGCCCTCCTACAGCCCCAGCATTTT,CATMALLQPQHF